Detailed here is one TCR beta chain. Its cognate antigen is unknown. Exclusion of a patient followed from autoimmune disease history or systemic immunosuppression. Germline V CDR1 and CDR2: SGHAT, FQNNGV. The CDR3 has 13 amino acids. V was cut by 0 bases and J by 3 bases, with 6 bases left in between. These data are taken from a study of OX40 agonist ivuxolimab in advanced cancers. At the level of the study: Dose-escalation patients' cancers were hepatocellular carcinoma, melanoma, renal cell or head and neck cancer. Study-wide findings and caveats: Which antigen the expanded peripheral T cells recognized is unknown.

Assay: immunoSEQ multiplex PCR; the TCRdb copy retains only in-frame clones and omits some. The sample consists of some 150,000 clones, 85% to 95% of them appearing once. This TCR was sampled from an adult with an advanced solid tumor such as melanoma, head and neck, liver or kidney cancer. The sequences come from CD4+ or CD8+ T cells sorted from blood, collected in a trial of the OX40 agonist ivuxolimab. This sequence joins TRBV11-2 and TRBJ2-7; the D is unclear. The CDR3 nucleotides read TGTGCCAGCAGCTTAGAGGGTAGCTACGAGCAGTACTTC. Its protein is CASSLEGSYEQYF.